The 5 T cell receptor beta chains below were found in one sample sequenced in a study of cytomegalovirus exposure and HLA in healthy donors. PCR used 60 Vbeta primers and 13 Jbeta primers. Sequencing used immunoSEQ multiplex PCR; TCRdb keeps in-frame clones, though not all of them. Of about 90,000 clones detected, around four fifths appear once; the ten largest clones hold 2.7%. Sequencing input: PBMCs. The receptors originated from a young man in good health and CMV-seronegative.

The rearrangement uses TRBV4-2 and TRBJ1-6; D unclear. From germline, CDR1 is LGHNA and CDR2 YNFKEQ. The CDR3 spans 16 residues. V lost 3 bases, J lost 0 bases, and 9 bases lay in between. The CDR3 sequence is CASSQATSSYNSPLHF. The CDR3 nucleotides are TGTGCCAGCAGCCAGGCAACTAGCTCCTATAATTCACCCCTCCACTTT.

V is TRBV7-9 and J is TRBJ2-2, with a tentative D call TRBD2 (7 bases). Trimming removed 4 bases from V and 0 bases from J, with 15 bases in between. The germline V gene encodes CDR1 SEHNR and CDR2 FQNEAQ (reference sequence). CDR3 length: 17 residues. The chain's CDR3 is CASSSRGGEANTGELFF. The DNA of the CDR3 is TGTGCCAGCAGCTCCCGAGGGGGGGAGGCGAACACCGGGGAGCTGTTTTTT.

The chain combines TRBV11-3 with TRBJ1-4; the D gene is possibly TRBD1 (5 bases). This CDR3 contains 14 residues. V was cut by 1 base and J by 3 bases, with 6 bases left in between. Germline V gives CDR1 SGHNT, CDR2 YENEEA. The CDR3 region has the DNA TGTGCCAGCAGCTTAGGGGGGGCTAATGAAAAACTGTTTTTT. Protein sequence: CASSLGGANEKLFF.

V is TRBV6-4 and J is TRBJ1-2; 8 bases agree with TRBD1. After removal of 6 bases from V and 7 bases from J, the junction contained 7 bases not matched to a gene. Germline loops: CDR1 MRHNA, CDR2 SNTAGT. There are 13 residues in the CDR3. The CDR3 region has the DNA TGTGCCAGCAGGGCGACAGGGGCAGGTGGCTACACCTTC. Amino acid sequence: CASRATGAGGYTF.

This clone has only one observation. The rearrangement joins TRBV5-1 to TRBJ2-3, with D unclear. The V end lost 3 bases, the J end lost 3 bases, and 8 bases lay between the germline ends. The V gene's germline CDR1 is SGHRS and CDR2 YFSETQ. This CDR3 spans 13 amino acids. The CDR3 DNA is TGCGCCAGCAGCTCCCAGTTTACAGATACGCAGTATTTT. Its translation: CASSSQFTDTQYF.